This TCR beta chain was profiled in a study of T cell clonality in common variable immunodeficiency. The germline gives CDR1 SNHLY, CDR2 FYNNEI. Trimming cost V 3 bases and J 7 bases; bases outside gene matches: 4. The CDR3 loop spans 15 amino acids. Many counts were recorded for this clone. The read stops 3 residues short of the end of the CDR3; the missing end is completed from the germline J gene. Using immunoSEQ multiplex PCR, the repertoire was profiled, and TCRdb retains in-frame clones only, with some absent. This repertoire lists approximately 81,000 clones without singletons; around 0.8% sits in the top ten.

The J gene is TRBJ2-2, the V gene TRBV2; TRBD2 agrees at 11 bases. The sequence came from a person aged 18 to 70 in good health. Sequencing used peripheral blood mononuclear cells. CDR3 DNA (partial): TGTGCCAGCAGTGAGACTAGCGGGAAAATCGGGGAG. Encoded protein: CASSETSGKIGE. The complete CDR3 sequence is CASSETSGKIGELFF. Full variable domain (rest looked up from reference TRBV2 and TRBJ2-2): EPEVTQTPSHQVTQMGQEVILRCVPISNHLYFYWYRQILGQKVEFLVSFYNNEISEKSEIFDDQFSVERPDGSNFTLKIRSTKLEDSAMYFCASSETSGKIGELFFGEGSRLTVL.